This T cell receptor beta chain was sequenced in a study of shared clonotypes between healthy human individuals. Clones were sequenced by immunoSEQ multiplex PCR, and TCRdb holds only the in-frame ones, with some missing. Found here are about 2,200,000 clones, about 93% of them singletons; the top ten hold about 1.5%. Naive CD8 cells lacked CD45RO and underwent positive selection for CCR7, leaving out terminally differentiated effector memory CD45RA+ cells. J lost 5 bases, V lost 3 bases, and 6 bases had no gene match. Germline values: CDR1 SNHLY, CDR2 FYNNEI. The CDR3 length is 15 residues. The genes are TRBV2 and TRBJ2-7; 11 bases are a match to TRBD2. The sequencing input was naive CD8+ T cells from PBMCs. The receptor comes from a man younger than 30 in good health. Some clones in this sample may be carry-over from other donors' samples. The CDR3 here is CASSEVAGGRNEQYF. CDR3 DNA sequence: TGTGCCAGCAGTGAGGTAGCGGGAGGGCGAAACGAGCAGTACTTC.